Listed below are T cell receptor beta chains from one sample, sequenced in a study of blood T cell repertoires in COVID-19. TCRdb's copy holds only in-frame clones and misses some; the assay was immunoSEQ multiplex PCR. The repertoire holds around 64,000 clones, 86% seen once, with roughly 2% in the top ten. Material for sequencing was peripheral blood. Receptors originate from a man between 25 and 39 years old with acute or convalescent COVID-19. Each CDR3 is given with its conserved first and last residue. The D gene is left open where the match is weak.

j_call v_call d_call cdr3_aa cdr3_nt
TRBJ1-4 TRBV28 TRBD1 CASKPPPGQGNEKLFF TGTGCCAGCAAACCCCCTCCGGGACAGGGGAATGAAAAACTGTTTTTT
TRBJ1-1 TRBV6-5 TRBD1 CATRQGDRWTEAFF TGTGCCACCCGACAGGGGGATCGTTGGACTGAAGCTTTCTTT
TRBJ1-2 TRBV4-2 TRBD1 CASSPGTGNYGYTF TGTGCCAGCAGCCCTGGGACAGGGAACTATGGCTACACCTTC
TRBJ1-1 TRBV5-1 TRBD1 CASSVTGTGVPEAFF TGCGCCAGCAGCGTAACCGGGACAGGGGTACCTGAAGCTTTCTTT
TRBJ2-1 TRBV5-1 TRBD1 CASSPIPGTGVTGSYNEQFF TGCGCCAGCAGCCCGATTCCAGGGACAGGGGTTACCGGCTCCTACAATGAGCAGTTCTTC
TRBJ2-2 TRBV10-3 TRBD2 CAISGEGLAGLGNTGELFF TGTGCCATCAGTGGGGAGGGTTTAGCGGGTCTCGGGAACACCGGGGAGCTGTTTTTT
TRBJ1-6 TRBV27 TRBD1 CASSLGQGASPLHF TGTGCCAGCAGCCTGGGACAGGGGGCCTCACCCCTCCACTTT
TRBJ1-2 TRBV9 TRBD1 CASSPQGQGADGYTF TGTGCCAGCAGCCCCCAGGGGCAGGGGGCTGATGGCTACACCTTC
TRBJ1-2 TRBV19 . CASSIQRSYGYTF TGTGCCAGTAGTATACAGAGGTCCTATGGCTACACCTTC
TRBJ2-5 TRBV6-1 . CASSELRGGTAEETQYF TGTGCCAGCAGTGAATTACGAGGAGGGACAGCCGAAGAGACCCAGTACTTC
TRBJ2-4 TRBV3-1/TRBV3-2 . CASSQASQGSIQYF TGTGCCAGCAGCCAAGCTAGTCAGGGTAGCATTCAGTACTTC
TRBJ1-1 TRBV28 TRBD1 CASRGTGVTEAFF TGTGCCAGCAGGGGTACAGGGGTCACTGAAGCTTTCTTT
TRBJ1-1 TRBV18 . CASSLHSQNTEAFF TGTGCCAGCTCACTTCACAGTCAGAACACTGAAGCTTTCTTT
TRBJ2-1 TRBV6-5 . CASSYSLLGAREQFF TGTGCCAGCAGTTACTCCCTGCTGGGGGCGCGGGAGCAGTTCTTC
TRBJ2-1 TRBV3-1/TRBV3-2 TRBD2 CASSLGTSGGLRNEQFF TGTGCCAGCAGCCTCGGGACTAGCGGGGGGTTAAGGAATGAGCAGTTCTTC